This T cell receptor (beta chain) was documented in a study of T cell responses to AZD1222 COVID-19 vaccine. For the study at large: Analyses pooled second doses at about 4 or about 12 weeks. General observations from the study: White British people made up most donors, females outnumbered males, and clonal diversity was possibly underestimated. Close to half of all spike-specific TCRs reportedly target regions of the variants that are unmutated. With two AZD1222 doses given, Spike-specific TCR breadth and depth both rose.

From germline, CDR1 is SGDLS and CDR2 YYNGEE. This CDR3 is 15 amino acids long. With 0 bases removed from V and 3 bases from J, the gap between germline ends came to 10 bases. Worth noting for this clone: Its target is not known.

Measured with immunoSEQ multiplex PCR; TCRdb has only the in-frame clones, and not every one. Of 120,000 or so clones in the sample, 75% to 95% were seen once. This TCR came from an adult in good health. The sample consisted of peripheral blood, taken on day 0 of AZD1222 vaccination. The gene calls are TRBV9 and TRBJ1-5; D uncertain. The CDR3 coding sequence is TGTGCCAGCAGCGTAGCGGGTGAACCCAATCAGCCCCAGCATTTT. Translation: CASSVAGEPNQPQHF.